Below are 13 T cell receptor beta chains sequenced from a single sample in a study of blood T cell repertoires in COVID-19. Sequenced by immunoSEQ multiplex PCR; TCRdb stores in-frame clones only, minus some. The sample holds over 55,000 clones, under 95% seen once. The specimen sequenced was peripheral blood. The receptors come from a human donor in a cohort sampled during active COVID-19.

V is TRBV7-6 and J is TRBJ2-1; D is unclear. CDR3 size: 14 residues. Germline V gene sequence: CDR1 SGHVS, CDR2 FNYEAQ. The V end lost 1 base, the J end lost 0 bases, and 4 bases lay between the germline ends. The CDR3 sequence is CASSLVDSYNEQFF. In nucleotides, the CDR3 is TGTGCCAGCAGCTTAGTAGACTCCTACAATGAGCAGTTCTTC.

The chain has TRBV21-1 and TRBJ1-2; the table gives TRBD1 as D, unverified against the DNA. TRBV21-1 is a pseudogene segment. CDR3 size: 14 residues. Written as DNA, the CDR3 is TGTGCCAGCAGCAAAGTAGGACAGGGATATGGCTACACCTTC. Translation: CASSKVGQGYGYTF.

DNA of the CDR3: TGTGCCAGCAGCTTAGAACGGGGGGTCATGGGAAAGACCCAGTACTTC. Translating gives CASSLERGVMGKTQYF. The V and J genes are TRBV11-2 and TRBJ2-5, with 7 nucleotides matching TRBD2. The CDR3 length is 16 residues. The V segment lost 0 bases and the J segment 6 bases; nucleotides outside the gene matches: 10. Germline lookup yields CDR1 SGHAT and CDR2 FQNNGV. Together with reference TRBV11-2 and TRBJ2-5, the CDR3 gives the full variable domain: EAGVAQSPRYKIIEKRQSVAFWCNPISGHATLYWYQQILGQGPKLLIQFQNNGVVDDSQLPKDRFSAERLKGVDSTLKIQPAKLEDSAVYLCASSLERGVMGKTQYFGPGTRLLVL.

This CDR3 is CASSPGLAGTTGELFF. CDR3 DNA sequence: TGCGCCAGCAGCCCAGGACTAGCGGGGACCACCGGGGAGCTGTTTTTT. The chain recombines TRBV5-1 with TRBJ2-2, with 12 bases lining up with TRBD2. J gave up 4 bases and V 4 bases, and 5 bases lay outside the gene matches. CDR1 is SGHRS and CDR2 is YFSETQ in the germline V gene. CDR3 length: 16 residues.

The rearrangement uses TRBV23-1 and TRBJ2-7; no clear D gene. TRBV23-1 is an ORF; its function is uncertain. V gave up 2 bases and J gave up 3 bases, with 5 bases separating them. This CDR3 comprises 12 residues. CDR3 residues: CASSQLVYEQYF. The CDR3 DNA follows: TGCGCCAGCAGTCAACTCGTCTACGAGCAGTACTTC.

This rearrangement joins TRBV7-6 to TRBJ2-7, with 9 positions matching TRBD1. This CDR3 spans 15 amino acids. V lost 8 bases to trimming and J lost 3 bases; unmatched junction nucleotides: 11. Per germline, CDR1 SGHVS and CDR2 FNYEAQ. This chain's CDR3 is CASSSYGTGYYEQYF. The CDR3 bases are TGTGCCAGCTCCTCGTACGGGACAGGGTACTACGAGCAGTACTTC.

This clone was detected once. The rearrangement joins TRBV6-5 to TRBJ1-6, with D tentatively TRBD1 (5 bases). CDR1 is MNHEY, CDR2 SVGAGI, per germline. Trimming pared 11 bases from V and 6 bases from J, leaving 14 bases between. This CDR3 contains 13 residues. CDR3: CAGRSQGNSPLHF. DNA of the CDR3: TGTGCCGGGAGGTCGCAGGGTAATTCACCCCTCCACTTT.

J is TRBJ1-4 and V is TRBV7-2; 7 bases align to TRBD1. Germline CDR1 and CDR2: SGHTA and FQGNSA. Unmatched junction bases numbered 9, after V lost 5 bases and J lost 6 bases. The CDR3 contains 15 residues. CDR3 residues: CASSPTQGLYEKLFF. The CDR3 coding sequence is TGTGCCAGCAGCCCTACACAGGGGCTGTATGAAAAACTGTTTTTT.

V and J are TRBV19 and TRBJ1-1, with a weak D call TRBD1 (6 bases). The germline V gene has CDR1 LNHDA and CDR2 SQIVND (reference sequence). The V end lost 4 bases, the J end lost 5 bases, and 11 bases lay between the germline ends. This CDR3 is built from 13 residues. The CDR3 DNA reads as TGTGCCAGTAGTACACAGGGTGGGACTGAAGCTTTCTTT. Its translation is CASSTQGGTEAFF.

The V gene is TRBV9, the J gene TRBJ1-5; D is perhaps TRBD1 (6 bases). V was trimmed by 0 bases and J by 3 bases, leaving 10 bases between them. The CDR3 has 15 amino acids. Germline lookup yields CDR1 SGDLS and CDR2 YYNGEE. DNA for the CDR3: TGTGCCAGCAGCGTAGGCAGGGGCCCCAATCAGCCCCAGCATTTT. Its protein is CASSVGRGPNQPQHF.

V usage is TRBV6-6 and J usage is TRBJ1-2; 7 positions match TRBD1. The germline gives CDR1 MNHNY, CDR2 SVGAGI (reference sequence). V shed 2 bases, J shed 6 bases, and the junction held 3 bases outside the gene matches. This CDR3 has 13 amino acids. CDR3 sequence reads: CASSYGDSHGYTF. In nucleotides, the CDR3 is TGTGCCAGCAGTTACGGGGACAGCCATGGCTACACCTTC.

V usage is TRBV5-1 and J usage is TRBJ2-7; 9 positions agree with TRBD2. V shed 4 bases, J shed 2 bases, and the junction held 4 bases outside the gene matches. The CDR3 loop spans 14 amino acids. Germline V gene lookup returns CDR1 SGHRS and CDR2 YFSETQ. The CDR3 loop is CASSGRGGAYEQYF. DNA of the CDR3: TGCGCCAGCAGCGGGCGGGGGGGGGCCTACGAGCAGTACTTC.

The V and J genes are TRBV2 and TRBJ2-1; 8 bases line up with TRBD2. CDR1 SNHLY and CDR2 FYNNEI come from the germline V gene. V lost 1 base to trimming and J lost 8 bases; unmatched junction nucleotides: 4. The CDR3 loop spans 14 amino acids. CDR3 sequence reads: CASSEGLTSDEQFF. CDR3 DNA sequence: TGTGCCAGCAGTGAAGGGCTGACTAGCGATGAGCAGTTCTTC.